These T cell receptor beta chains were read from a single sample in a study of cytomegalovirus exposure and HLA in healthy donors. Data came from immunoSEQ multiplex PCR; TCRdb stores just in-frame clones and leaves some out. The sample shows fewer than 150,000 clones, approximately 82% of them seen only once. Sequences were obtained from PBMCs. Source of these receptors: a man aged 25 to 45 in good health and CMV-seropositive. Both conserved end residues are part of each CDR3. The D gene is left open where the match is weak. Some rows mark clone size as missing; the rest say once, few, many or name a class of expanded clone.

j_call: TRBJ1-5
clone_size: few
d_call: TRBD1
v_call: TRBV27
cdr3_aa: CASSLRFGTANQPQHF
cdr3_nt: TGTGCCAGCAGTCTCAGATTCGGGACAGCTAATCAGCCCCAGCATTTT

j_call: TRBJ1-4
clone_size: -
d_call: TRBD1
v_call: TRBV7-2
cdr3_aa: CASSLTGIEEKLFF
cdr3_nt: TGTGCCAGCAGCCTGACAGGGATCGAAGAAAAACTGTTTTTT

j_call: TRBJ2-7
clone_size: -
d_call: TRBD2
v_call: TRBV5-1
cdr3_aa: CASSRGLAETYEQYF
cdr3_nt: TGCGCCAGCAGCCGGGGACTAGCGGAAACCTACGAGCAGTACTTC

j_call: TRBJ2-5
clone_size: -
d_call: -
v_call: TRBV7-2
cdr3_aa: CASSPGLLGTQYF
cdr3_nt: TGTGCCAGCAGCCCCGGGTTATTGGGGACCCAGTACTTC

j_call: TRBJ2-1
clone_size: -
d_call: TRBD2
v_call: TRBV11-2
cdr3_aa: CASSLSGGRAYNEQFF
cdr3_nt: TGTGCCAGCAGCTTATCTGGCGGGAGGGCCTACAATGAGCAGTTCTTC

j_call: TRBJ2-3
clone_size: -
d_call: -
v_call: TRBV5-1
cdr3_aa: CASRPSQFADTQYF
cdr3_nt: TGCGCCAGCAGGCCCTCGCAGTTCGCAGATACGCAGTATTTT

j_call: TRBJ1-2
clone_size: few
d_call: -
v_call: TRBV5-1
cdr3_aa: CASSLDTASNYGYTF
cdr3_nt: TGCGCCAGCAGCTTGGACACCGCCTCGAACTATGGCTACACCTTC

j_call: TRBJ2-2
clone_size: -
d_call: TRBD1
v_call: TRBV10-3
cdr3_aa: CAISGDRDTGELFF
cdr3_nt: TGTGCCATCAGTGGGGACAGGGACACCGGGGAGCTGTTTTTT

j_call: TRBJ1-3
clone_size: -
d_call: -
v_call: TRBV5-5
cdr3_aa: CASSQRTREGWNTIYF
cdr3_nt: TGTGCCAGCAGCCAACGGACGCGGGAGGGATGGAACACCATATATTTT

j_call: TRBJ1-1
clone_size: -
d_call: -
v_call: TRBV1
cdr3_aa: CTSRNTGTLHMNTEAFF
cdr3_nt: TGCACCAGCAGAAATACCGGGACACTTCACATGAACACTGAAGCTTTCTTT

j_call: TRBJ1-2
clone_size: few
d_call: -
v_call: TRBV10-3
cdr3_aa: CAISGRAGVYGYTF
cdr3_nt: TGTGCCATCAGTGGAAGGGCGGGGGTCTATGGCTACACCTTC

j_call: TRBJ2-5
clone_size: once
d_call: TRBD1
v_call: TRBV2
cdr3_aa: CASSDQLQGETQYF
cdr3_nt: TGTGCCAGCAGTGATCAGTTACAGGGGGAGACCCAGTACTTC

j_call: TRBJ2-1
clone_size: -
d_call: TRBD2
v_call: TRBV19
cdr3_aa: CASSTGLADSSYNEQFF
cdr3_nt: TGTGCCAGTAGTACCGGACTAGCGGACAGCTCCTACAATGAGCAGTTCTTC

j_call: TRBJ1-2
clone_size: -
d_call: -
v_call: TRBV9
cdr3_aa: CASSGRGAGPQTRANYGYTF
cdr3_nt: TGTGCCAGCAGCGGGAGAGGCGCGGGGCCCCAAACTCGAGCTAACTATGGCTACACCTTC

j_call: TRBJ2-2
clone_size: -
d_call: TRBD1
v_call: TRBV9
cdr3_aa: CASSGGQGRTGELFF
cdr3_nt: TGTGCCAGCAGCGGGGGACAGGGGCGCACCGGGGAGCTGTTTTTT

j_call: TRBJ2-7
clone_size: -
d_call: TRBD2
v_call: TRBV9
cdr3_aa: CASSRASGNYEQYF
cdr3_nt: TGTGCCAGCAGCCGGGCTAGCGGGAATTACGAGCAGTACTTC

j_call: TRBJ1-5
clone_size: -
d_call: -
v_call: TRBV30
cdr3_aa: CAWSAGRKENQPQHF
cdr3_nt: TGTGCCTGGAGTGCAGGTCGCAAAGAAAATCAGCCCCAGCATTTT

j_call: TRBJ2-1
clone_size: -
d_call: TRBD2
v_call: TRBV9
cdr3_aa: CASSAGLASYNEQFF
cdr3_nt: TGTGCCAGCAGCGCGGGACTAGCGTCCTACAATGAGCAGTTCTTC

j_call: TRBJ1-2
clone_size: -
d_call: -
v_call: TRBV9
cdr3_aa: CASSVEGGGPNYGYTF
cdr3_nt: TGTGCCAGCAGCGTCGAGGGGGGGGGACCTAACTATGGCTACACCTTC

j_call: TRBJ2-3
clone_size: -
d_call: TRBD2
v_call: TRBV9
cdr3_aa: CASSVVSGRGTQYF
cdr3_nt: TGTGCCAGCAGCGTAGTGAGCGGGAGAGGTACGCAGTATTTT

j_call: TRBJ1-2
clone_size: -
d_call: TRBD1
v_call: TRBV19
cdr3_aa: CASRYGTALYGYTF
cdr3_nt: TGTGCCAGTAGATACGGGACAGCGTTATATGGCTACACCTTC

j_call: TRBJ1-1
clone_size: -
d_call: -
v_call: TRBV5-1
cdr3_aa: CASSLGGVESEAFF
cdr3_nt: TGCGCCAGCAGCTTGGGGGGGGTCGAGAGTGAAGCTTTCTTT

j_call: TRBJ1-3
clone_size: -
d_call: -
v_call: TRBV5-4
cdr3_aa: CASSLKTASSGNTIYF
cdr3_nt: TGTGCCAGCAGCTTGAAGACAGCGAGCTCTGGAAACACCATATATTTT

j_call: TRBJ2-1
clone_size: -
d_call: -
v_call: TRBV2
cdr3_aa: CASSLLNEQFF
cdr3_nt: TGTGCCAGCAGCCTCTTAAATGAGCAGTTCTTC

j_call: TRBJ2-5
clone_size: -
d_call: -
v_call: TRBV5-1
cdr3_aa: CASRYRDFQETQYF
cdr3_nt: TGCGCCAGCAGATATCGGGACTTTCAAGAGACCCAGTACTTC

j_call: TRBJ2-1
clone_size: -
d_call: -
v_call: TRBV5-6
cdr3_aa: CASTLGLHNEQFF
cdr3_nt: TGTGCCAGCACCCTTGGCCTCCACAATGAGCAGTTCTTC

j_call: TRBJ2-2
clone_size: -
d_call: TRBD2
v_call: TRBV7-3
cdr3_aa: CASSLTPSGGADGELFF
cdr3_nt: TGTGCCAGCAGCTTAACCCCCAGCGGGGGGGCTGACGGGGAGCTGTTTTTT

j_call: TRBJ2-5
clone_size: -
d_call: TRBD1
v_call: TRBV6-6
cdr3_aa: CASSPGRDRGQETQYF
cdr3_nt: TGTGCCAGCAGTCCTGGACGGGACAGGGGGCAAGAGACCCAGTACTTC

j_call: TRBJ2-3
clone_size: -
d_call: TRBD1
v_call: TRBV30
cdr3_aa: CAWSGGQGPADTQYF
cdr3_nt: TGTGCCTGGAGCGGGGGACAGGGACCAGCAGATACGCAGTATTTT

j_call: TRBJ2-7
clone_size: -
d_call: -
v_call: TRBV15
cdr3_aa: CATSQDGGYEQYF
cdr3_nt: TGTGCCACCAGCCAAGATGGAGGGTACGAGCAGTACTTC

j_call: TRBJ2-2
clone_size: -
d_call: -
v_call: TRBV4-2
cdr3_aa: CASRRMGTANTGELFF
cdr3_nt: TGTGCCAGCAGGCGTATGGGGACTGCGAACACCGGGGAGCTGTTTTTT

j_call: TRBJ2-7
clone_size: -
d_call: TRBD2
v_call: TRBV6-1
cdr3_aa: CASSEGQLAGDEQYF
cdr3_nt: TGTGCCAGCAGTGAAGGGCAGCTAGCGGGAGACGAGCAGTACTTC

j_call: TRBJ2-1
clone_size: -
d_call: TRBD2
v_call: TRBV6-5
cdr3_aa: CASSSIGLAGTTEQFF
cdr3_nt: TGTGCCAGCAGTTCCATTGGACTAGCGGGGACTACTGAGCAGTTCTTC

j_call: TRBJ2-7
clone_size: -
d_call: -
v_call: TRBV6-5
cdr3_aa: CATLYEQYF
cdr3_nt: TGTGCCACCCTTTACGAGCAGTACTTC

j_call: TRBJ2-7
clone_size: -
d_call: -
v_call: TRBV7-5
cdr3_aa: CVRSTGTGGPYEQYF
cdr3_nt: TGTGTCAGAAGCACCGGGACAGGGGGCCCCTACGAGCAGTACTTC

j_call: TRBJ1-2
clone_size: once
d_call: -
v_call: TRBV29-1
cdr3_aa: CSRGGRIIPYGYTF
cdr3_nt: TGCAGCCGTGGGGGGAGAATTATTCCCTATGGCTACACCTTC

j_call: TRBJ2-7
clone_size: -
d_call: -
v_call: TRBV5-1
cdr3_aa: CASSLQSSGTYEQYF
cdr3_nt: TGCGCCAGCAGCTTGCAATCATCCGGGACCTACGAGCAGTACTTC

j_call: TRBJ2-7
clone_size: -
d_call: TRBD1
v_call: TRBV10-3
cdr3_aa: CAISTRRTGGASGGEQYF
cdr3_nt: TGTGCCATCAGCACGCGCCGGACAGGGGGCGCCTCCGGGGGCGAGCAGTACTTC

j_call: TRBJ1-2
clone_size: -
d_call: TRBD1
v_call: TRBV11-2
cdr3_aa: CASSLLAGTGSYGYTF
cdr3_nt: TGTGCCAGCAGCCTTCTCGCCGGGACAGGGAGTTATGGCTACACCTTC

j_call: TRBJ2-6
clone_size: -
d_call: -
v_call: TRBV30
cdr3_aa: CAWSAGSGANVLTF
cdr3_nt: TGTGCCTGGAGTGCAGGTTCTGGGGCCAACGTCCTGACTTTC

j_call: TRBJ2-1
clone_size: -
d_call: -
v_call: TRBV2
cdr3_aa: CASSANPGLFNEQFF
cdr3_nt: TGTGCCAGCAGTGCAAATCCCGGACTTTTCAATGAGCAGTTCTTC

j_call: TRBJ1-5
clone_size: -
d_call: -
v_call: TRBV21-1
cdr3_aa: CASRPIRGHFTQPQHF
cdr3_nt: TGTGCCAGCAGACCCATACGGGGACATTTCACGCAGCCCCAGCATTTT

j_call: TRBJ2-3
clone_size: -
d_call: TRBD1
v_call: TRBV29-1
cdr3_aa: CSVEDRASSDTQYF
cdr3_nt: TGCAGCGTTGAGGACAGGGCGTCCTCAGATACGCAGTATTTT

j_call: TRBJ2-3
clone_size: few
d_call: -
v_call: TRBV9
cdr3_aa: CASSVTGSSTDTQYF
cdr3_nt: TGTGCCAGCAGCGTAACGGGATCTAGCACAGATACGCAGTATTTT

j_call: TRBJ2-3
clone_size: -
d_call: -
v_call: TRBV9
cdr3_aa: CASSVWGGGIADTQYF
cdr3_nt: TGTGCCAGCAGCGTCTGGGGAGGGGGGATCGCAGATACGCAGTATTTT

j_call: TRBJ2-7
clone_size: -
d_call: TRBD1
v_call: TRBV10-1
cdr3_aa: CASSESGTGDEQYF
cdr3_nt: TGCGCCAGCAGTGAGTCGGGGACAGGGGACGAGCAGTACTTC